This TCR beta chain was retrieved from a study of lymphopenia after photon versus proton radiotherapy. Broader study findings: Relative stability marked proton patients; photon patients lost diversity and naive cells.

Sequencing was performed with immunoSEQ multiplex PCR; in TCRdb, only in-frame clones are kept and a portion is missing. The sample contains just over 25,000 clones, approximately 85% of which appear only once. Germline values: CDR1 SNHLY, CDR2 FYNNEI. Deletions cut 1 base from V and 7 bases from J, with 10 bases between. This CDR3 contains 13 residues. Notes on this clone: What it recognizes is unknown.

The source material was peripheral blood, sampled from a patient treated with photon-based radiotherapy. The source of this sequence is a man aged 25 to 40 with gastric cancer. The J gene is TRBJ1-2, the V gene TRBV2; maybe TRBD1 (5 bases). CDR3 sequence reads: CASSEGRVTGYTF. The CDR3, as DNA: TGTGCCAGCAGTGAAGGCAGGGTGACTGGCTACACCTTC.